The T cell receptor beta chain under discussion was sequenced for a study of CD8+ T cells in alopecia areata. cDNA reverse transcribed from extracted RNA served as the sequencing template. The assay was immunoSEQ multiplex PCR, and TCRdb's table has in-frame clones only and misses some. The top ten hold about 19% of the sample, which has approximately 31,000 clones, over 65% seen once. The table lists this clone with a count of one. Its antigen is unknown. Study-wide points: Tissue-resident alphabeta T cells belonging to normal skin likewise get sequenced within scalp specimens. With patients, TCR sharing proved less clear than in mice, a difference possibly related to HLA.

Sequenced: NKG2D-low CD8+ T cells sorted from blood. This TCR was sampled from a human donor with alopecia areata.

The CDR3 DNA follows: TGTGCCAGCAGCTTTGGGGGTGCTGGGGAGCTGTTTTTT. It encodes CASSFGGAGELFF. J is TRBJ2-2 and V is TRBV7-6; perhaps D is TRBD1 or TRBD2 (5 bases each). Germline CDR1 is SGHVS and CDR2 is FNYEAQ. The CDR3 runs to 13 residues. V lost 3 bases and J lost 8, with 10 bases in between. Full variable domain (outside the CDR3, taken from reference TRBV7-6 and TRBJ2-2): GAGVSQSPRYKVTKRGQDVALRCDPISGHVSLYWYRQALGQGPEFLTYFNYEAQQDKSGLPNDRFSAERPEGSISTLTIQRTEQRDSAMYRCASSFGGAGELFFGEGSRLTVL.